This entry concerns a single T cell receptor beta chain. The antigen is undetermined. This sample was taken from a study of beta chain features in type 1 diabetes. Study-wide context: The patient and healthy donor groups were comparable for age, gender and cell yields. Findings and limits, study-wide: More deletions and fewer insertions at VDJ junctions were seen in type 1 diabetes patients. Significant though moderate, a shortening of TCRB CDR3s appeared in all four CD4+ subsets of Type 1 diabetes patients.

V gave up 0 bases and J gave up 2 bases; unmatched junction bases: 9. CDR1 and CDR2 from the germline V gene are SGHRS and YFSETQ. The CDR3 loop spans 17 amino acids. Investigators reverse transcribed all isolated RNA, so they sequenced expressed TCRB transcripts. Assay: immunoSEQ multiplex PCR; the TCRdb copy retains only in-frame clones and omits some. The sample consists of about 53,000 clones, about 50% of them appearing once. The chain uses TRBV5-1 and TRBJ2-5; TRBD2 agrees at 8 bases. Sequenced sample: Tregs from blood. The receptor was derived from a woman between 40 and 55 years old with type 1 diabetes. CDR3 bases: TGCGCCAGCAGCTTGGGGGGGACTAGTAGGGGTCAAGAGACCCAGTACTTC. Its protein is CASSLGGTSRGQETQYF.